The 9 T cell receptor beta chains below were found in one sample sequenced in a study of radiation and T cells in renal cell carcinoma. Time point here: blood 2 weeks post-SBRT. The treatment here: 15 Gy SBRT to primary tumor, nephrectomy 4 weeks later. Only in-frame clones appear in the TCRdb table, and some are missing; sequencing was by immunoSEQ multiplex PCR. Counted here are about 130,000 clones, more than 70% occurring once; the ten biggest clones make up about 5.6%. The specimen was blood, collected from a patient whose treatment included radiotherapy and nephrectomy. Receptor source: a woman between 65 and 79 years old with renal cell carcinoma.

This clone was found a few times. The chain has TRBV2 and TRBJ1-6, with D perhaps matching TRBD1 (6 bases). V was shortened by 6 bases and J by 8 bases, with 17 bases between the two germline ends. Germline V gene data show CDR1 as SNHLY and CDR2 as FYNNEI. This CDR3 spans 15 amino acids. CDR3 amino acids: CASRIATGRYSPLHF. CDR3 sequence (DNA): TGTGCCAGCAGGATTGCCACAGGGCGTTATTCACCCCTCCACTTT.

The chain recombines TRBV6-1 with TRBJ1-1, with TRBD1 matching 7 bases. Germline V gene sequence: CDR1 MNHNS, CDR2 SASEGT. J lost 1 base, V lost 6 bases, and 5 bases had no gene match. There are 14 residues in the CDR3. The CDR3 sequence is CASSPTGWNTEAFF. The CDR3 nucleotides read TGTGCCAGCAGCCCGACAGGGTGGAACACTGAAGCTTTCTTT.

The V call is TRBV5-1, the J call TRBJ1-1; D unresolved. The CDR3 extends over 15 amino acids. V gave up 2 bases and J gave up 3 bases, with 14 bases separating them. CDR1 and CDR2 (germline): SGHRS, YFSETQ. In nucleotides, the CDR3 is TGCGCCAGCAGCTTAGCTGGACGGACGCACACTGAAGCTTTCTTT. Amino acids: CASSLAGRTHTEAFF.

The rearrangement joins TRBV5-5 to TRBJ2-6; TRBD1 might be the D (6 bases). This CDR3 contains 15 residues. The V end lost 4 bases, the J end lost 2 bases, and 10 bases lay between the germline ends. Germline values: CDR1 SGHKS, CDR2 YYEKEE (reference sequence). The DNA of the CDR3 is TGTGCCAGCAGCCCACAGGGCCCTGGGGCCAACGTCCTGACTTTC. Translation gives CASSPQGPGANVLTF.

This clone occurred once. V and J are TRBV6-6 and TRBJ1-1; D gene uncertain. CDR3 length: 12 residues. Per germline, CDR1 MNHNY and CDR2 SVGAGI (reference sequence). Deletions cut 6 bases from V and 6 bases from J, with 11 bases between. For the CDR3, the DNA is TGTGCCAGCAGCCCTCATTTCGCTGAAGCTTTCTTT. It yields the protein CASSPHFAEAFF.

The genes are TRBV6-1 and TRBJ1-3; D is undetermined. V was cut by 6 bases and J by 0 bases, with 12 bases left in between. Germline loops: CDR1 MNHNS, CDR2 SASEGT. The CDR3 consists of 15 residues. CDR3 coding DNA: TGTGCCAGCAGCTTACAGTTCGGCTCTGGAAACACCATATATTTT. Its translation: CASSLQFGSGNTIYF.

This clone was seen only once. This rearrangement joins TRBV18 to TRBJ1-5; perhaps TRBD1 as D (6 bases). The CDR3 spans 14 residues. The germline V gene encodes CDR1 KGHSH and CDR2 LQKENI. Trimming shortened V by 3 bases and J by 4 bases, and 10 bases separated the two germline ends. CDR3 nucleotides: TGTGCCAGCTCACCTGAAACAGGGAATCAGCCCCAGCATTTT. This sequence encodes CASSPETGNQPQHF.

This rearrangement joins TRBV7-9 to TRBJ2-3; D is ambiguous. CDR1 and CDR2 from the germline V gene are SEHNR and FQNEAQ (reference sequence). This CDR3 contains 14 residues. The V end was cut by 1 base, the J end by 2 bases, with 7 bases between. CDR3 region: CASSLGLNTDTQYF. CDR3 nucleotide sequence: TGTGCCAGCAGCTTAGGGCTAAACACAGATACGCAGTATTTT.

This chain joins TRBV7-3 and TRBJ2-2; no clear D. Germline V gene lookup returns CDR1 SGHTA and CDR2 FQGTGA. V was shortened by 6 bases and J by 6 bases, with 14 bases between the two germline ends. CDR3 length: 14 amino acids. CDR3 in DNA: TGTGCCAGCAGACACAGCGCACGGGCCGGGGAGCTGTTTTTT. Protein sequence: CASRHSARAGELFF.